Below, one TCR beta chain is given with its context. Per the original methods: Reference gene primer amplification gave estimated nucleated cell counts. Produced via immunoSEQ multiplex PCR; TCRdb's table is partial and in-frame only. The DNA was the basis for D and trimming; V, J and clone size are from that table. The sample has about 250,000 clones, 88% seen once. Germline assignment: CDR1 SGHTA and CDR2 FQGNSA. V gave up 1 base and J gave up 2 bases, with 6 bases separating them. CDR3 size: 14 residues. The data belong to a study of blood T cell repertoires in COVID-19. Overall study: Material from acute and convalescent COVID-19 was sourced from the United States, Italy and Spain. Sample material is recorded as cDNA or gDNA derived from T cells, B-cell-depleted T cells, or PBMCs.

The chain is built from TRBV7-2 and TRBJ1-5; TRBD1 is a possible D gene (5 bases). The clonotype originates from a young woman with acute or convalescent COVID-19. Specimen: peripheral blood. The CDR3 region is CASSLGGGNQPQHF. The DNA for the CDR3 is TGTGCCAGCAGCTTAGGGGGGGGCAATCAGCCCCAGCATTTT.